The T cell receptor beta chain described here comes from a study of T-cell memory formation after mild COVID-19. Study-level points and caveats: SARS-CoV-2 specificity was not confirmed for second-wave clones peaking on day 37.

TCRdb re-called the 5' RACE reads with MiXCR, one entry per CDR3 protein. The data show 260,000 or so distinct CDR3 sequences, with roughly 17% seen just once and around 20% held by the top ten. Per the germline V gene, CDR1 is MGHRA and CDR2 is YSYEKL. The trim removed 1 base at V and 4 bases at J, leaving 2 bases unmatched. The CDR3 is 14 residues long. This clonotype was seen more than once but under ten times. Its target is unknown. The chain joins TRBV4-1 to TRBJ2-3, with TRBD1 identical over 7 bases. The sequenced sample was PBMCs or a T cell subset sorted from them (not recorded which). This TCR was recovered from a man aged 18 to 29 who had mild COVID-19 (a few samples of this study predate the infection). Cell type and time point are not known. CDR3 protein: CASSQGQGSDTQYF. CDR3 coding DNA: TGCGCCAGCAGCCAAGGACAGGGTTCAGATACGCAGTATTTT.